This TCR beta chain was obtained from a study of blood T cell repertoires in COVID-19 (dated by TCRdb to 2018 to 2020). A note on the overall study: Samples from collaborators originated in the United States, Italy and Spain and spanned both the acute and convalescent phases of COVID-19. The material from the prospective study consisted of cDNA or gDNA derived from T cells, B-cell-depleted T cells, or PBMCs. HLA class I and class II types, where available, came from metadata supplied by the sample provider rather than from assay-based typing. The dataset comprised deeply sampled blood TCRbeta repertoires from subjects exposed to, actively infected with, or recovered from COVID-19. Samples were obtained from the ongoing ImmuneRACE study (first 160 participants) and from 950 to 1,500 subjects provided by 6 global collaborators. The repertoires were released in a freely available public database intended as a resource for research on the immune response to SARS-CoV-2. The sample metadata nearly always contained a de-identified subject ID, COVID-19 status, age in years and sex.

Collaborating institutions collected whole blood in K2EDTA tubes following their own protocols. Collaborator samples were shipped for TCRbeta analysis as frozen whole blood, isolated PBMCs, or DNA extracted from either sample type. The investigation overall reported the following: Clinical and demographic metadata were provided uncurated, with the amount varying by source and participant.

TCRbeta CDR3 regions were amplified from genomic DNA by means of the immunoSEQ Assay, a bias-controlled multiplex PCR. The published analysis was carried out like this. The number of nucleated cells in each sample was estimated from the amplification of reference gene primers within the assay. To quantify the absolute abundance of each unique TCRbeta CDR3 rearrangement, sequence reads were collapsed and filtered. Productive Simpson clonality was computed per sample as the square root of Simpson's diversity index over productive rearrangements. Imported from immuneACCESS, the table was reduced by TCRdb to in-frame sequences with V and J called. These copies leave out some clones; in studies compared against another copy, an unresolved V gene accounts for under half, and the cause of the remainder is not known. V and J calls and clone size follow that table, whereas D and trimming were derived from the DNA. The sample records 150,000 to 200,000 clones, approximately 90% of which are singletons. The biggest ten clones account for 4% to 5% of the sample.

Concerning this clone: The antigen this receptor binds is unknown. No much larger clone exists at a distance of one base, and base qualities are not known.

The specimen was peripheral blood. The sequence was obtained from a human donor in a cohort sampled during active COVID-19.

For the CDR3, the sequence is CASSTAGGPSYNEQFF. The nucleotide sequence is given as TGTGCCAGCAGTACCGCCGGGGGACCCTCCTACAATGAGCAGTTCTTC. The chain uses TRBV5-4 and TRBJ2-1; a weak D assignment points to TRBD2 (6 bases agree). The germline V gene (reference sequence) gives CDR1 as SGHNT and CDR2 as YYREEE. The CDR3 sequence holds 16 residues, the cysteine and phenylalanine included. Only the CDR3 region is kept as DNA, spanning 48 bases read in frame from base 1. V is cut by 5 bases and J by 0 bases, and the space between the germline ends is 15 bases.